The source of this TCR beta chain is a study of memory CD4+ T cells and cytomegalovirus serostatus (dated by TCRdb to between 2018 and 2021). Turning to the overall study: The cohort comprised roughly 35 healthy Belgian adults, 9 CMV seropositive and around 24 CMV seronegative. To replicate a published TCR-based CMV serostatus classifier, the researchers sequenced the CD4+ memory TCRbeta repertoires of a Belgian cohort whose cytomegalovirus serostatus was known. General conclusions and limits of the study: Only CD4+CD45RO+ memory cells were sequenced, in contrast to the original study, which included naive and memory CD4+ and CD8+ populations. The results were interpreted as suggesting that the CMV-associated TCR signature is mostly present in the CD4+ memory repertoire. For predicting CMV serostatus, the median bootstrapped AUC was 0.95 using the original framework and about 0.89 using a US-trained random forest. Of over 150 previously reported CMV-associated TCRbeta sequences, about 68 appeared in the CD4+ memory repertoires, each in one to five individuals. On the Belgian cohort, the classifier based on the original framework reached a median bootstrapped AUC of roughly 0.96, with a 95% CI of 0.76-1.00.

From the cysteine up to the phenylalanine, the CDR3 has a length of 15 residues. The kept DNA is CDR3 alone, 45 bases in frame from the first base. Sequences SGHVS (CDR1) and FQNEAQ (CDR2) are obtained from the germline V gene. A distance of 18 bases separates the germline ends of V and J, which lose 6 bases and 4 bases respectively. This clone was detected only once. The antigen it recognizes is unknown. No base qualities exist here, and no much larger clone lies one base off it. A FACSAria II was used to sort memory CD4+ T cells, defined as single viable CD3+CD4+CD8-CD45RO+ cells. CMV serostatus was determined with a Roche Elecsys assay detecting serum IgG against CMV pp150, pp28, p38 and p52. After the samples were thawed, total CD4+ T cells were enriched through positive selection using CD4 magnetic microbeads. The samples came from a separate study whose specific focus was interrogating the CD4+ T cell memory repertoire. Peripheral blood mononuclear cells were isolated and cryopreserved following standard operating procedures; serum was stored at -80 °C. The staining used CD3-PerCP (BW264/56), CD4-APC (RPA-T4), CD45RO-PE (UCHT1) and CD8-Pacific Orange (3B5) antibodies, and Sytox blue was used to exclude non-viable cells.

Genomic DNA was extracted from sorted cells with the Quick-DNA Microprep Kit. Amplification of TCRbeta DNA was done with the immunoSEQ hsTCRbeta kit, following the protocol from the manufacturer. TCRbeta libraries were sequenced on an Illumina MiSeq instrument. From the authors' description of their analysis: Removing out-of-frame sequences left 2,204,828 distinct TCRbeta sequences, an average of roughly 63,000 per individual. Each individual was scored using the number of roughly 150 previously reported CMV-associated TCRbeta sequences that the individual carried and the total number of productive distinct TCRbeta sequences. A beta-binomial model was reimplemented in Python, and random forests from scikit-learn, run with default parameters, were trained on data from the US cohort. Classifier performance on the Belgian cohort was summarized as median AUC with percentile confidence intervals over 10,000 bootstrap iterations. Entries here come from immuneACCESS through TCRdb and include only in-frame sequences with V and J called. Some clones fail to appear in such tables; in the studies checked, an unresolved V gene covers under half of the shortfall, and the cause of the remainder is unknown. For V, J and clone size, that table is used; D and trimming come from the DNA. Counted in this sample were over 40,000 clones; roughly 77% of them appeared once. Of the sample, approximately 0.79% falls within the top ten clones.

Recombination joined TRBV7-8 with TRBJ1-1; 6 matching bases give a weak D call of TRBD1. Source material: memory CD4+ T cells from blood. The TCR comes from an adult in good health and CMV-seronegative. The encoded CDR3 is CASSLVGGGITEAFF. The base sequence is TGTGCCAGCAGTCTAGTAGGGGGGGGCATCACTGAAGCTTTCTTT.